Listed here are 17 T cell receptor beta chains from one sample, sequenced in a study of blood T cell repertoires in COVID-19. Here immunoSEQ multiplex PCR was the method, and the copy in TCRdb shows in-frame clones only, minus some. The data contain about 130,000 clones, about four fifths of them singletons. The specimen sequenced was peripheral blood. The origin of the receptors is a man aged 60 to 75 with acute or convalescent COVID-19.

J is TRBJ2-3 and V is TRBV7-9, with 8 bases lining up with TRBD1. Trimming took 5 bases from V and 6 from J; bases not matched to a gene: 10. CDR1 is SEHNR and CDR2 is FQNEAQ in the germline V gene (reference sequence). CDR3 length: 15 amino acids. As DNA, the CDR3 is TGTGCCAGCAGCCACGGAACAGGGGGTCTGGATACGCAGTATTTT. This gives the protein CASSHGTGGLDTQYF.

The sample holds many counts of this clone. The chain recombines TRBV19 with TRBJ1-2, with D uncertain. The ends were cut back, 7 bases at V and 6 bases at J, with 9 bases in the middle. Germline lookup yields CDR1 LNHDA and CDR2 SQIVND (reference sequence). This CDR3 comprises 11 residues. CDR3 bases: TGTGCCAGTACCGGGTTAGATGGCTACACCTTC. Translation gives CASTGLDGYTF.

The genes are TRBV28 and TRBJ2-3, with TRBD2 as a possible D gene (6 bases). V dropped 10 bases and J dropped 0 bases, with 14 bases sitting between them. The CDR3 is 14 residues long. CDR1 and CDR2 (germline): MDHEN, SYDVKM. In DNA form, the CDR3 reads TGTGCCACCGCGGACGGGAGTAGCACAGATACGCAGTATTTT. Translation: CATADGSSTDTQYF.

CDR3: CASSLNLDRYYGYTF. The CDR3 DNA sequence: TGTGCCAGCAGCCTAAACCTGGACAGGTACTATGGCTACACCTTC. The chain joins TRBV9 to TRBJ1-2; 7 bases align to TRBD1. Germline V gives CDR1 SGDLS, CDR2 YYNGEE. The CDR3 is 15 residues long. V gave up 4 bases and J gave up 3 bases; unmatched junction bases: 9.

The V and J genes are TRBV7-9 and TRBJ1-1; 8 nucleotides agree with TRBD1. Germline trimming cut 5 bases from V and 1 base from J; bases unmatched to any gene: 9. This CDR3 comprises 16 residues. Germline lookup yields CDR1 SEHNR and CDR2 FQNEAQ (reference sequence). The DNA of the CDR3 is TGTGCCAGCAGCATAAGGACAGGGAGTTCGAACACTGAAGCTTTCTTT. Its protein product is CASSIRTGSSNTEAFF.

V and J are TRBV19 and TRBJ1-1, with 7 bases matching TRBD1. The CDR3 length is 14 residues. From germline, CDR1 is LNHDA and CDR2 SQIVND (reference sequence). Trimming removed 5 bases from V and 5 bases from J; junction bases left unmatched: 8. The CDR3 loop is CASSPYRGGTEAFF. CDR3 DNA: TGTGCCAGTAGTCCATACAGGGGTGGGACTGAAGCTTTCTTT.

This chain links TRBV11-2 with TRBJ1-3; D is unclear. The V and J ends lost 3 bases and 1 base respectively, with 22 bases between them. CDR1 SGHAT and CDR2 FQNNGV come from the germline V gene. This CDR3 comprises 19 residues. CDR3 amino acids: CASSFRTDSPSYSGNTIYF. Written as DNA, the CDR3 is TGTGCCAGCAGCTTTAGGACGGACTCACCGTCGTATTCTGGAAACACCATATATTTT.

The chain carries TRBV30 and TRBJ2-3, with 8 bases lining up with TRBD1. V shed 8 bases, J shed 0 bases, and the junction held 4 bases outside the gene matches. This CDR3 region has 13 residues. CDR1 is GTSNPN, CDR2 SVGIG, per germline (reference sequence). In DNA, the CDR3 is TGTGCCCGCCGGGACAGGAGCACAGATACGCAGTATTTT. It is translated as CARRDRSTDTQYF.

The chain carries TRBV27 and TRBJ2-2; D is unresolved. V was shortened by 3 bases and J by 3 bases, with 14 bases between the two germline ends. Per germline, CDR1 MNHEY and CDR2 SMNVEV (reference sequence). The CDR3 is 16 residues long. The CDR3 loop is CASSFDAVRYTGELFF. The CDR3 DNA reads as TGTGCCAGCAGTTTTGATGCAGTTCGTTACACCGGGGAGCTGTTTTTT.

The rearrangement links TRBV30 to TRBJ2-7, with D perhaps TRBD2 (5 bases). The V gene's germline CDR1 is GTSNPN and CDR2 SVGIG (reference sequence). The CDR3 has 12 residues. V lost 4 bases to trimming and J lost 6 bases, with 13 bases between them. The CDR3 nucleotides are TGTGCCTGGAAGGGCCGAGGGCGCGAGCAGTACTTC. This encodes CAWKGRGREQYF. The full variable domain, in which reference TRBV30 and TRBJ2-7 provide the parts outside the CDR3, is SQTIHQWPATLVQPVGSPLSLECTVEGTSNPNLYWYRQAAGRGLQLLFYSVGIGQISSEVPQNLSASRPQDRQFILSSKKLLLSDSGFYLCAWKGRGREQYFGPGTRLTVT.

J is TRBJ2-1 and V is TRBV5-1, with D possibly matching TRBD1 (5 bases). The CDR3 spans 13 residues. Trimming took 2 bases from V and 5 from J, leaving 8 bases between them. The germline gives CDR1 SGHRS, CDR2 YFSETQ. CDR3 nucleotides: TGCGCCAGCAGCTTAGGGGTAAACAATGAGCAGTTCTTC. It specifies CASSLGVNNEQFF.

CDR3 sequence: CASSPDSLTGELFF. The CDR3 DNA is TGTGCCAGCAGCCCTGACTCGCTCACCGGGGAGCTGTTTTTT. The V and J genes are TRBV7-3 and TRBJ2-2; unclear D gene. Germline-derived CDR1 and CDR2 are SGHTA and FQGTGA. Trimming removed 5 bases at V and 4 bases at J, with 11 bases between. CDR3 length equals 14 residues.

The V call is TRBV30, the J call TRBJ1-1; the D is unclear. Trimming stripped 3 bases from V and 1 base from J, with 6 bases between. CDR3 length: 12 amino acids. Germline V gene lookup returns CDR1 GTSNPN and CDR2 SVGIG (reference sequence). The CDR3 here is CAWSEGNTEAFF. For the CDR3, the DNA is TGTGCCTGGAGCGAGGGGAACACTGAAGCTTTCTTT.

The V gene is TRBV2, the J gene TRBJ1-3; TRBD1 might be the D (5 bases). Germline lookup yields CDR1 SNHLY and CDR2 FYNNEI. The CDR3 is 18 residues long. The V gene lost 2 bases and the J gene lost 0 bases, with 17 bases spanning the gap. The CDR3: CASSERRRAPYSGNTIYF. In nucleotides, the CDR3 is TGTGCCAGCAGTGAACGTCGCAGGGCCCCTTACTCTGGAAACACCATATATTTT.

The CDR3 here is CASSLWGGPGPSGANVLTF. The CDR3 DNA sequence: TGTGCCAGCAGCTTGTGGGGGGGGCCCGGACCCTCTGGGGCCAACGTCCTGACTTTC. The V gene is TRBV5-6, the J gene TRBJ2-6; TRBD2 is a possible D gene (7 bases). This CDR3 has 19 residues. Trimming took 1 base from V and 0 from J, leaving 17 bases between them. Germline values: CDR1 SGHDT, CDR2 YYEEEE. The full variable domain, with the rest looked up from reference TRBV5-6 and TRBJ2-6, is DAGVTQSPTHLIKTRGQQVTLRCSPKSGHDTVSWYQQALGQGPQFIFQYYEEEERQRGNFPDRFSGHQFPNYSSELNVNALLLGDSALYLCASSLWGGPGPSGANVLTFGAGSRLTVL.

The J gene is TRBJ2-5, the V gene TRBV3-1 (or the pseudogene TRBV3-2); possibly TRBD1 for D (6 bases). Germline V gene lookup returns CDR1 LGHDT and CDR2 YNNKEL (reference sequence). Trimming stripped 7 bases from V and 2 bases from J, with 14 bases between. This CDR3 is 14 amino acids long. CDR3 sequence: CASKGRDIQETQYF. In DNA, the CDR3 is TGTGCCAGCAAGGGAAGGGACATTCAAGAGACCCAGTACTTC.

This chain uses TRBV27 with TRBJ1-4, with 9 bases matching TRBD1. Germline lookup yields CDR1 MNHEY and CDR2 SMNVEV (reference sequence). V shed 5 bases, J shed 8 bases, and the junction held 12 bases outside the gene matches. This CDR3 contains 16 residues. The CDR3 protein is CASSLGTGKGEEKLFF. The DNA for the CDR3 is TGTGCCAGCAGTCTCGGGACAGGGAAGGGGGAAGAAAAACTGTTTTTT. Combining the CDR3 with reference TRBV27 and TRBJ1-4 gives the whole variable domain EAQVTQNPRYLITVTGKKLTVTCSQNMNHEYMSWYRQDPGLGLRQIYYSMNVEVTDKGDVPEGYKVSRKEKRNFPLILESPSPNQTSLYFCASSLGTGKGEEKLFFGSGTQLSVL.